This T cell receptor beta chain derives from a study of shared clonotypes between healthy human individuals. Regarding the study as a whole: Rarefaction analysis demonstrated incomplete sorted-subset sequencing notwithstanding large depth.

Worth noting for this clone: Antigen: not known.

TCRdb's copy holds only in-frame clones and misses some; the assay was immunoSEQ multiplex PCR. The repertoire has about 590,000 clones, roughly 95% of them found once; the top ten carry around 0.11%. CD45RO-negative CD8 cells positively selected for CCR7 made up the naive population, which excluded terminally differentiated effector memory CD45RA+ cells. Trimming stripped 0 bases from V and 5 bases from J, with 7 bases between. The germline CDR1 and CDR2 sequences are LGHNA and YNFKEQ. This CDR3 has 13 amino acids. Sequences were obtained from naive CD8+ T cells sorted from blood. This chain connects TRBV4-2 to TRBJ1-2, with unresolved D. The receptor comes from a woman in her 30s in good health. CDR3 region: CASSQDLGYGYTF. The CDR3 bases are TGTGCCAGCAGCCAAGATTTGGGTTATGGCTACACCTTC.